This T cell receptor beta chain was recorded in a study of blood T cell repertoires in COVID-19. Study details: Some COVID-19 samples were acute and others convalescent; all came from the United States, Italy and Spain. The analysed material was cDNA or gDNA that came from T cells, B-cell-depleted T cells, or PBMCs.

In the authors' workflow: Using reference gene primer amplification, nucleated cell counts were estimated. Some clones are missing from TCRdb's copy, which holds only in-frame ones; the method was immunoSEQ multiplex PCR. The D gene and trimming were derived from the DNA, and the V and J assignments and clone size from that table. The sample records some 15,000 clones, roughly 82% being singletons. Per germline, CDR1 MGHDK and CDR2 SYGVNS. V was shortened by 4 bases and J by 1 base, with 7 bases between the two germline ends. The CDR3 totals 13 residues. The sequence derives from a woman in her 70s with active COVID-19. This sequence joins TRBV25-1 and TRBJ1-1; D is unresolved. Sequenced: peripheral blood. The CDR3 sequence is CASSGNWNTEAFF. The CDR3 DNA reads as TGTGCCAGCAGTGGCAACTGGAACACTGAAGCTTTCTTT.